This paragraph covers one T cell receptor beta chain sequence. Antigen unknown. The data derive from a study of cytomegalovirus exposure and HLA in healthy donors. General observations from the study: Among the sequence variants, a highly shared cluster was likely an artifact of sequencing. Rare TCR sequences dominated, though some public TCRs recurred in many donors.

CDR3 length: 15 amino acids. CDR1 and CDR2 (germline): SQVTM, ANQGSEA. V was trimmed by 3 bases and J by 1 base, leaving 15 bases between them. The PCR ran on 60 Vbeta and 13 Jbeta primers. Repertoires were generated with immunoSEQ multiplex PCR, while TCRdb's copy carries only in-frame clones and drops some. In the table there are 150,000 to 200,000 clones, approximately 77% of which are singletons. V is TRBV29-1 and J is TRBJ1-1, with D tentatively TRBD1 (5 bases). The sequence was obtained from a male donor in good health and CMV-seropositive. Source material: PBMCs. CDR3 nucleotides: TGCAGCGTTGACCGGGGGAAGTCGGGGAACACTGAAGCTTTCTTT. Translation: CSVDRGKSGNTEAFF.